Shown below are 4 T cell receptor beta chains from a single sample sequenced in a study of cytomegalovirus exposure and HLA in healthy donors. The PCR used 60 Vbeta and 13 Jbeta primers. Only in-frame clones appear in the TCRdb table, and some are missing; sequencing was by immunoSEQ multiplex PCR. The sample lists 180,000 or so clones; roughly 9.4% were seen once. Input material: PBMCs. The receptors derive from a woman in her twenties or thirties in good health and CMV-seropositive.

The rearrangement uses TRBV30 and TRBJ1-5; 7 bases are a match to TRBD1. The CDR3 covers 16 residues. Germline V gene data show CDR1 as GTSNPN and CDR2 as SVGIG (reference sequence). Trimming at V came to 1 base and at J to 7 bases, leaving 13 bases not matched to a gene. CDR3 sequence reads: CAWSAQYTGAKQPQHF. The CDR3 DNA reads as TGTGCCTGGAGTGCTCAATACACAGGGGCGAAACAGCCCCAGCATTTT.

This clone was counted a few times. The rearrangement joins TRBV11-2 to TRBJ1-2; D gene uncertain. This CDR3 has 13 residues. Trimming shortened V by 4 bases and J by 5 bases, and 11 bases separated the two germline ends. Germline values: CDR1 SGHAT, CDR2 FQNNGV. The CDR3 DNA sequence: TGTGCCAGCAGCTCCTACAGCGGATATGGCTACACCTTC. This translates into CASSSYSGYGYTF.

The chain recombines TRBV2 with TRBJ1-5; D unclear. V was pared by 3 bases and J by 3 bases, with 12 bases between. Per germline, CDR1 SNHLY and CDR2 FYNNEI. This CDR3 spans 15 amino acids. CDR3 bases: TGTGCCAGCAGTGAGACTGGAGGGCTCAATCAGCCCCAGCATTTT. It translates to CASSETGGLNQPQHF. The variable domain in full, completed from reference TRBV2 and TRBJ1-5, reads EPEVTQTPSHQVTQMGQEVILRCVPISNHLYFYWYRQILGQKVEFLVSFYNNEISEKSEIFDDQFSVERPDGSNFTLKIRSTKLEDSAMYFCASSETGGLNQPQHFGDGTRLSIL.

This clone was observed a few times. This chain joins TRBV19 and TRBJ2-1; D gene uncertain. Trimming pared 7 bases from V and 2 bases from J, leaving 3 bases between. This CDR3 has 11 amino acids. Germline CDR1 reads LNHDA; CDR2 reads SQIVND (reference sequence). The CDR3, as DNA: TGTGCCAGTAATACCTACAATGAGCAGTTCTTC. Translated: CASNTYNEQFF.